The clone carrying this T cell receptor beta chain has only a few counts. The entry originates in a study of shared clonotypes between healthy human individuals. Turning to the study itself: Donors consisted of two women and a few men between 18 and 49.

Naivety among CD8 cells was defined by CD45RO negativity and positive CCR7 selection, thereby excluding terminally differentiated effector memory CD45RA+ cells. All participating donors were Caucasian adults from Nashville, Tennessee. Data came from immunoSEQ multiplex PCR; TCRdb stores just in-frame clones and leaves some out. The sample contains roughly 2.1 million clones, under 95% of which appear only once. Trimming stripped 2 bases from V and 15 bases from J, with 20 bases between. The CDR3 extends over 14 amino acids. Germline V gene sequence: CDR1 SGHDN, CDR2 FVKESK. This clonotype was sampled from a man between 18 and 29 years old in good health. Some clones in this sample may be carry-over from other donors' samples. Specimen: naive CD8+ T cells from PBMCs. The V and J genes are TRBV14 and TRBJ2-1; TRBD2 is a possible D gene (5 bases). The CDR3 region has the DNA TGTGCCAGCAGCCAAACGGGGTGGGGTTTTATGCGGTTCTTC. Translation gives CASSQTGWGFMRFF.